A single sample is the source of the 19 T cell receptor beta chains below, sequenced in a study of blood T cell repertoires in COVID-19. Only in-frame clones appear in the TCRdb table, and some are missing; sequencing was by immunoSEQ multiplex PCR. Altogether around 210,000 clones are present, about 84% being singletons, with the ten largest covering approximately 8%. Specimen: peripheral blood. The receptor source for this set is a woman aged 80 or over with COVID-19, enrolled during active disease.

This chain joins TRBV7-2 and TRBJ1-6; D is perhaps TRBD1 (6 bases). Germline loops: CDR1 SGHTA, CDR2 FQGNSA. This CDR3 has 15 amino acids. Trimming removed 2 bases at V and 7 bases at J, with 12 bases between. Here the CDR3 DNA reads TGTGCCAGCAGCTTACTGACAGGAAGAAATTCACCCCTCCACTTT. Its translation is CASSLLTGRNSPLHF.

V usage is TRBV19 and J usage is TRBJ2-4; 7 nucleotides align to TRBD2. Germline CDR1 and CDR2: LNHDA and SQIVND (reference sequence). The CDR3 runs 16 residues. The V and J ends lost 6 bases and 1 base, in that order; junction bases with no gene match: 9. The CDR3 DNA follows: TGTGCCAGTAGGGTTGCGGGAGCGGAGGCCAAAAACATTCAGTACTTC. Translating gives CASRVAGAEAKNIQYF.

This clone was recorded once. The chain links TRBV3-1 (or the pseudogene TRBV3-2) to TRBJ1-2; D is uncertain. Trimming removed 2 bases at V and 1 base at J, with 8 bases between. The CDR3 spans 14 residues. Per germline, CDR1 LGHDT and CDR2 YNNKEL (reference sequence). The CDR3 DNA sequence: TGTGCCAGCAGCCAAATGGCCAGTAACTATGGCTACACCTTC. Protein: CASSQMASNYGYTF.

This clone was seen only once. V gene TRBV12-3 or TRBV12-4 combines with J gene TRBJ2-5; 7 nucleotides align to TRBD2. CDR3 length: 13 residues. V gave up 4 bases and J gave up 3 bases; unmatched junction bases: 2. CDR3 sequence reads: CASSYLAEETQYF. CDR3 coding DNA: TGTGCCAGCAGTTACCTAGCGGAAGAGACCCAGTACTTC.

The chain links TRBV11-3 to TRBJ2-1; the match to TRBD2 covers 11 bases. V lost 3 bases, J lost 7 bases, and 5 bases stayed unmatched. The CDR3 spans 15 residues. Per germline, CDR1 SGHNT and CDR2 YENEEA. The chain's CDR3 is CASSLLAGGLNEQFF. The CDR3 DNA follows: TGTGCCAGCAGCTTGTTAGCGGGAGGGCTAAATGAGCAGTTCTTC.

This chain connects TRBV6-4 to TRBJ1-5, with a weak D call TRBD1 (6 bases). The CDR3 is 14 residues long. The V and J ends lost 4 bases and 3 bases respectively, with 10 bases between them. Germline CDR1 and CDR2: MRHNA and SNTAGT. The CDR3 reads CASSAGATNQPQHF. In DNA, the CDR3 is TGTGCCAGCAGTGCAGGGGCGACCAATCAGCCCCAGCATTTT.

This clone turned up a few times. This chain uses TRBV25-1 with TRBJ2-7; D is possibly TRBD2 (5 bases). The length of the CDR3 is 15 residues. Per the germline V gene, CDR1 is MGHDK and CDR2 is SYGVNS. Trimming cost V 0 bases and J 9 bases, with 18 bases left between them. CDR3 sequence (DNA): TGTGCCAGCAGTGAATACAACGGACTGGGCCTCGTGCAGTACTTC. Translating it yields CASSEYNGLGLVQYF.

J is TRBJ2-3 and V is TRBV3-1 (or the pseudogene TRBV3-2), with 9 bases lining up with TRBD2. This CDR3 is 14 amino acids long. V lost 6 bases and J lost 4; bases outside the gene matches: 5. CDR1 is LGHDT and CDR2 is YNNKEL in the germline V gene (reference sequence). The CDR3 protein is CASSLAGMADTQYF. DNA of the CDR3: TGTGCCAGCAGTCTAGCGGGGATGGCAGATACGCAGTATTTT.

This clone came up a few times. V is TRBV27 and J is TRBJ2-3, with 11 bases lining up with TRBD2. This CDR3 is built from 15 residues. Per the germline V gene, CDR1 is MNHEY and CDR2 is SMNVEV (reference sequence). The V and J ends lost 6 bases and 2 bases, in that order; junction bases with no gene match: 4. CDR3 nucleotide sequence: TGTGCCAGCAGGGGGACTAGCGGACCCACAGATACGCAGTATTTT. It is translated as CASRGTSGPTDTQYF.

This clone was recorded once. This CDR3 reads CASSPPTGQGRAVEQYF. The CDR3 nucleotides are TGTGCCAGCTCACCACCGACCGGACAGGGGCGGGCCGTCGAGCAGTACTTC. This rearrangement joins TRBV18 to TRBJ2-7; the match to TRBD1 covers 9 bases. This CDR3 is built from 17 residues. The germline V gene encodes CDR1 KGHSH and CDR2 LQKENI. After removal of 0 bases from V and 6 bases from J, the junction contained 12 bases not matched to a gene.

To note about this clone: Other DNA sequences from this sample encode an identical CDR3 as well. J is TRBJ1-3 and V is TRBV5-1; D gene ambiguous. The CDR3 sequence is 15 residues long. The V gene lost 0 bases and the J gene lost 0 bases, with 7 bases spanning the gap. Germline CDR1 reads SGHRS; CDR2 reads YFSETQ. The CDR3 loop is CASSLGPLSGNTIYF. CDR3 bases: TGCGCCAGCAGCTTGGGGCCGCTCTCTGGAAACACCATATATTTT.

The chain employs TRBV2 and TRBJ2-1; 9 bases line up with TRBD2. Germline CDR1 and CDR2: SNHLY and FYNNEI. This CDR3 spans 15 amino acids. J lost 0 bases, V lost 6 bases, and 3 bases had no gene match. The CDR3 sequence is CASRVSGGSYNEQFF. The CDR3 DNA is TGTGCCAGCAGAGTTAGCGGGGGCTCCTACAATGAGCAGTTCTTC.

The chain recombines TRBV27 with TRBJ1-2, with unresolved D. Germline V lookup: CDR1 MNHEY, CDR2 SMNVEV (reference sequence). V lost 2 bases to trimming and J lost 1 base, with 8 bases between them. The CDR3 has 14 amino acids. CDR3 region: CASSLAGNNYGYTF. CDR3 in DNA: TGTGCCAGCAGTTTAGCAGGCAATAACTATGGCTACACCTTC.

The rearrangement uses TRBV5-1 and TRBJ2-7; 7 bases match TRBD1. Trimming took 4 bases from V and 0 from J; bases not matched to a gene: 7. Germline V lookup: CDR1 SGHRS, CDR2 YFSETQ. The CDR3 is 15 amino acids. CDR3 DNA: TGCGCCAGCAGCGCCCGGGACAGTATCTCCTACGAGCAGTACTTC. Protein: CASSARDSISYEQYF.

The chain has TRBV5-1 and TRBJ2-7; no clear D gene. Germline CDR1 and CDR2: SGHRS and YFSETQ. Trimming took off 2 bases at V and 0 bases at J, with 9 bases between the two ends. This CDR3 has 14 amino acids. CDR3 DNA: TGCGCCAGCAGCTTCTCGCGGAGCTCCTACGAGCAGTACTTC. Its translation is CASSFSRSSYEQYF.

The chain uses TRBV12-3 or TRBV12-4 and TRBJ1-4; weak D call: TRBD1 (5 bases). The CDR3 contains 12 residues. Trimming stripped 6 bases from V and 8 bases from J, with 10 bases between. This CDR3 reads CASSGPGEKLFF. In DNA, the CDR3 is TGTGCCAGCAGCGGTCCAGGGGAAAAACTGTTTTTT.

This clone was recorded once. The chain carries TRBV28 and TRBJ2-5, with 10 nucleotides matching TRBD1. The junction had 3 bases not matched to a gene; V was cut back by 2 bases and J by 3 bases. This CDR3 comprises 15 residues. Germline lookup yields CDR1 MDHEN and CDR2 SYDVKM. CDR3 region: CASSLPGQGKETQYF. The CDR3 DNA sequence: TGTGCCAGCAGTTTACCGGGACAGGGGAAAGAGACCCAGTACTTC.

This clone occurred once. The chain couples TRBV6-4 to TRBJ1-6, with D uncertain. The CDR3 runs to 13 residues. Germline V gene lookup returns CDR1 MRHNA and CDR2 SNTAGT. V was trimmed by 3 bases and J by 11 bases, leaving 11 bases between them. The CDR3 reads CASSELRGTPLHF. In DNA, the CDR3 is TGTGCCAGCAGTGAACTCAGAGGGACACCCCTCCACTTT.

The V call is TRBV11-2, the J call TRBJ1-4, with TRBD1 matching 9 bases. The CDR3 runs 15 residues. CDR1 is SGHAT and CDR2 is FQNNGV in the germline V gene. The V gene end was trimmed by 4 bases and the J gene end by 8 bases; junction bases not matched to a gene: 8. CDR3 coding DNA: TGTGCCAGCAGCTCAAAGACAGGGGGTAGGGAAAAACTGTTTTTT. It encodes CASSSKTGGREKLFF.